Listed here are 8 T cell receptor beta chains from one sample, sequenced in a study of blood T cell repertoires in COVID-19. The table came from immunoSEQ multiplex PCR; TCRdb's copy has only in-frame clones and leaves some out. The sample consists of over 50,000 clones, 86% of them appearing once. Source material: peripheral blood. All receptors derive from a human donor in a cohort sampled during active COVID-19.

The chain couples TRBV18 to TRBJ2-1; 8 bases agree with TRBD1. V trimming: 3 bases; J trimming: 4 bases; junction bases outside the gene matches: 8. This CDR3 has 16 residues. CDR1 and CDR2 from the germline V gene are KGHSH and LQKENI. The CDR3 here is CASSPPGRGPYNEQFF. The CDR3 DNA reads as TGTGCCAGCTCACCCCCGGGCAGGGGGCCTTACAATGAGCAGTTCTTC.

The chain joins TRBV5-1 to TRBJ2-3; no definite D call. Germline assignment: CDR1 SGHRS and CDR2 YFSETQ. Trimming removed 0 bases from V and 4 bases from J, with 9 bases in between. The CDR3 runs to 14 residues. CDR3 DNA: TGCGCCAGCAGCTTGGGGAGAGTTCCAGATACGCAGTATTTT. This encodes CASSLGRVPDTQYF. Drawing the rest from reference TRBV5-1 and TRBJ2-3, the complete variable domain is KAGVTQTPRYLIKTRGQQVTLSCSPISGHRSVSWYQQTPGQGLQFLFEYFSETQRNKGNFPGRFSGRQFSNSRSEMNVSTLELGDSALYLCASSLGRVPDTQYFGPGTRLTVL.

The sample holds a few counts of this clone. This chain uses TRBV28 with TRBJ2-5, with 11 positions matching TRBD1. Germline loops: CDR1 MDHEN, CDR2 SYDVKM. The ends lost 6 bases at V and 4 bases at J; junction bases unmatched: 13. The CDR3 is 17 amino acids. The CDR3 DNA sequence: TGTGCCAGCAGCGCTAGAAAATGGACAGGGGGCTCAGAGACCCAGTACTTC. This translates into CASSARKWTGGSETQYF.

This chain's CDR3 is CASSVVPGNEQFF. The CDR3 DNA reads as TGTGCCAGCAGCGTAGTTCCAGGTAATGAGCAGTTCTTC. This chain uses TRBV9 with TRBJ2-1, with no clear D. Germline V gene data show CDR1 as SGDLS and CDR2 as YYNGEE. Trimming shortened V by 0 bases and J by 7 bases, and 8 bases separated the two germline ends. This CDR3 comprises 13 residues.

J is TRBJ2-5 and V is TRBV28; possible D gene TRBD1, 5 bases. This CDR3 contains 14 residues. CDR1 and CDR2 from the germline V gene are MDHEN and SYDVKM. Trimming removed 2 bases from V and 5 bases from J, with 12 bases in between. The chain's CDR3 is CASSLAGKMETQYF. CDR3 sequence (DNA): TGTGCCAGCAGTTTAGCAGGGAAGATGGAGACCCAGTACTTC.

V is TRBV4-2 and J is TRBJ2-7, with D tentatively TRBD1 (5 bases). V was clipped by 5 bases and J by 3 bases, with 11 bases between them. Germline-derived CDR1 and CDR2 are LGHNA and YNFKEQ. The CDR3 spans 13 residues. CDR3 in DNA: TGTGCCAGCAGCTCACGACAGAGCTACGAGCAGTACTTC. This encodes CASSSRQSYEQYF.

The rearrangement joins TRBV6-5 to TRBJ2-4; the match to TRBD1 covers 8 bases. The V segment lost 7 bases and the J segment 4 bases; nucleotides outside the gene matches: 3. The CDR3 sequence is 13 residues long. Germline V CDR1 and CDR2: MNHEY, SVGAGI. CDR3 sequence reads: CASTTGGKNIQYF. CDR3 bases: TGTGCCAGCACCACAGGGGGGAAAAACATTCAGTACTTC.

The gene calls are TRBV5-4 and TRBJ1-2, with D unclear. V dropped 0 bases and J dropped 1 base, with 10 bases sitting between them. The CDR3 is 15 residues long. CDR1 is SGHNT and CDR2 is YYREEE in the germline V gene (reference sequence). DNA of the CDR3: TGTGCCAGCAGCTTGGCCAGTGTCAGTAACTATGGCTACACCTTC. Protein: CASSLASVSNYGYTF.